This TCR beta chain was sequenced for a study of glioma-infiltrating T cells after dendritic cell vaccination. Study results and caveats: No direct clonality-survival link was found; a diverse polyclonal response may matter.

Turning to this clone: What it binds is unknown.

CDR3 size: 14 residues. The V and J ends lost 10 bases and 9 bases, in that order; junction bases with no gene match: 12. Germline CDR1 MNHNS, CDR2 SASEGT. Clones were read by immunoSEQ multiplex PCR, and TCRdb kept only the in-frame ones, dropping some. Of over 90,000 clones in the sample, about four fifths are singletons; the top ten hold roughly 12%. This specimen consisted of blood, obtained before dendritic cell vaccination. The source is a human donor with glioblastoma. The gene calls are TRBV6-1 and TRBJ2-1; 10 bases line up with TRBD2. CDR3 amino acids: CATDSGLAVIEQFF. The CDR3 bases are TGTGCCACCGACTCCGGACTAGCGGTTATTGAGCAGTTCTTC.